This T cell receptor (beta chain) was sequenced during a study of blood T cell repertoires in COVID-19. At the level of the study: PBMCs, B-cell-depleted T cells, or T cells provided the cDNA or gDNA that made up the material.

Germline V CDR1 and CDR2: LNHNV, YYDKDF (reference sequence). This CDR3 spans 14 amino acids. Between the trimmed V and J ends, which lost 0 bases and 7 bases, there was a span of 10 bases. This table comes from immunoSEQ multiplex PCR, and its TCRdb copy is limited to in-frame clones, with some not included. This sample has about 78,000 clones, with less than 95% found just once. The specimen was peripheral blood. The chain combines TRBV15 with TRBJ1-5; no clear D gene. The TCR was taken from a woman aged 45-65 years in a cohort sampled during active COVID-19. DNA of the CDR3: TGTGCCACCAGCAGAGACCGGGTAAGACAGCCCCAGCATTTT. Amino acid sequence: CATSRDRVRQPQHF.